This T cell receptor beta chain derives from a study of blood T cell repertoires in COVID-19. Turning to the study itself: Samples representing acute and convalescent COVID-19 were sourced from the United States, Italy and Spain. PBMCs, B-cell-depleted T cells, or T cells were the source of the cDNA or gDNA that made up the material.

There are 15 residues in the CDR3. Per germline, CDR1 LNHDA and CDR2 SQIVND (reference sequence). The ends lost 6 bases at V and 5 bases at J; junction bases unmatched: 10. In the study's own analysis: Reference gene primer amplification gave estimated nucleated cell counts. Sequenced by immunoSEQ multiplex PCR; TCRdb stores in-frame clones only, minus some. The V and J calls and clone size are taken from that table; D and trimming were inferred from the DNA. This table holds around 150,000 clones, roughly 80% found once. The J gene is TRBJ2-1, the V gene TRBV19; 7 positions match TRBD2. The sequencing input was peripheral blood. The sequence was collected from a man between 70 and 80 years old with acute or convalescent COVID-19. The CDR3 nucleotides are TGTGCCAGTAGGGGGCGGGCTAGCGGTAACAATGAGCAGTTCTTC. Encoded protein: CASRGRASGNNEQFF.